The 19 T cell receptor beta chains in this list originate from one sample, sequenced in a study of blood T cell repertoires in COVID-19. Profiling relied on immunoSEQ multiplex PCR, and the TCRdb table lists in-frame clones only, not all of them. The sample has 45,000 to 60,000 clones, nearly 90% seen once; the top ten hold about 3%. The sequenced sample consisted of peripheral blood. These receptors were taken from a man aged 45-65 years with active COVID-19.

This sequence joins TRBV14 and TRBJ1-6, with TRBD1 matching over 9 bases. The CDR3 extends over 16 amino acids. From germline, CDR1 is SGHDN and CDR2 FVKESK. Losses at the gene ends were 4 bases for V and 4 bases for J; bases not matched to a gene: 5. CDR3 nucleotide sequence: TGTGCCAGCAGCCGGACAGGGGTCTTGTATAATTCACCCCTCCACTTT. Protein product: CASSRTGVLYNSPLHF.

CDR3 in DNA: TGTGCCAGCAGCCCTCGACAGGGAATGAACACTGAAGCTTTCTTT. This translates into CASSPRQGMNTEAFF. The rearrangement links TRBV4-2 to TRBJ1-1, with TRBD1 identical over 7 bases. In germline, CDR1 is LGHNA, CDR2 YNFKEQ. With V trimmed by 4 bases and J by 0 bases, 5 bases remained unmatched. CDR3 length: 15 amino acids.

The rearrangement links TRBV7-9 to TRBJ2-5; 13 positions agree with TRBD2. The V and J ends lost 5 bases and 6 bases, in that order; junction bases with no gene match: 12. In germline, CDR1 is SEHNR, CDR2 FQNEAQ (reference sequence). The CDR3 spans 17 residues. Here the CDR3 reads CASSRLLKTSGRKTQYF. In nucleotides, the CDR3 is TGTGCCAGCAGCCGACTCCTAAAGACTAGCGGGAGGAAGACCCAGTACTTC.

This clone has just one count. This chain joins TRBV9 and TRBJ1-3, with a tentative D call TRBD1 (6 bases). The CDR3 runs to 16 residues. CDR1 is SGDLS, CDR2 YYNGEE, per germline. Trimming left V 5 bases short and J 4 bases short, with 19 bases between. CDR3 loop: CASSAGQPTAGNTIYF. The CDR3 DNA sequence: TGTGCCAGCAGTGCCGGACAGCCAACCGCGGGAAACACCATATATTTT.

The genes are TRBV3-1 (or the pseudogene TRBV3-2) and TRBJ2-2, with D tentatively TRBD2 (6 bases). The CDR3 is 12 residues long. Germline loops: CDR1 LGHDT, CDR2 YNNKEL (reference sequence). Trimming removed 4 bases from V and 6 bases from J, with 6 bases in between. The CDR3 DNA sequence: TGTGCCAGCAGCCCGGGGGCCGGGGAGCTGTTTTTT. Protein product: CASSPGAGELFF.

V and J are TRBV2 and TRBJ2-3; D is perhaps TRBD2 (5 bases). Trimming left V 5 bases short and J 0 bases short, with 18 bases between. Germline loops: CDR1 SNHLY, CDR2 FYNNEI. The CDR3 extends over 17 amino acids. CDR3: CASSFGLSGTSTDTQYF. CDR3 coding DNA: TGTGCCAGCAGTTTCGGGCTATCGGGAACGAGCACAGATACGCAGTATTTT.

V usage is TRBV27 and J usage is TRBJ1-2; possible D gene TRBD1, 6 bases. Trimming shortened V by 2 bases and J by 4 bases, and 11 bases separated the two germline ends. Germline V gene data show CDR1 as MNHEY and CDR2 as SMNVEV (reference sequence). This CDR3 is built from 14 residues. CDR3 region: CASSLASDSYGYTF. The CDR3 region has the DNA TGTGCCAGCAGTTTAGCTTCGGACAGCTATGGCTACACCTTC.

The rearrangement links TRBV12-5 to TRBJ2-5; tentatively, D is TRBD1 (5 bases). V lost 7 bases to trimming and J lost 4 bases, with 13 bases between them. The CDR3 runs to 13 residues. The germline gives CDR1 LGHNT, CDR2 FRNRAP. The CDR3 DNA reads TGTGCTAGTGTGCAGGGTGCCGGAGAGACCCAGTACTTC. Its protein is CASVQGAGETQYF.

The CDR3 loop is CASSDYRDLAEKLFF. The CDR3 DNA is TGCGCCAGCAGTGACTACAGGGATTTGGCTGAAAAACTGTTTTTT. V usage is TRBV10-1 and J usage is TRBJ1-4; tentatively, D is TRBD1 (6 bases). V shed 3 bases and J shed 7 bases, with 15 bases lying between them. The germline gives CDR1 WNHNN, CDR2 SYGVQD (reference sequence). This CDR3 has 15 amino acids.

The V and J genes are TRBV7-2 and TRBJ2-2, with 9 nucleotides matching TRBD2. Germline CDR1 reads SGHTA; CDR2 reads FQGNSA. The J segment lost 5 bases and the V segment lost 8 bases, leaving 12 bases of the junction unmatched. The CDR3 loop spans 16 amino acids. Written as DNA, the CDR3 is TGTGCCAGCTACTTAGTAGCGGGAGCATCGACCGGGGAGCTGTTTTTT. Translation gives CASYLVAGASTGELFF.

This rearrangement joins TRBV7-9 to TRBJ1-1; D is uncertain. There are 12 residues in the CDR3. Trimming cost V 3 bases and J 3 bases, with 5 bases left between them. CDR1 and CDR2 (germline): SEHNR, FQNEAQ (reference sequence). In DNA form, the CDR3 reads TGTGCCAGCAGCTTGTGGCACACTGAAGCTTTCTTT. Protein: CASSLWHTEAFF.

The CDR3 spells CASSSQTSGGKDTQYF. CDR3 nucleotides: TGTGCCAGCAGCTCCCAGACTAGCGGGGGGAAAGATACGCAGTATTTT. The rearrangement joins TRBV7-3 to TRBJ2-3; 13 positions match TRBD2. Germline CDR1 reads SGHTA; CDR2 reads FQGTGA. V dropped 4 bases and J dropped 5; count of bases not matched to a gene: 6. This CDR3 comprises 16 residues. Full variable domain (missing parts from reference TRBV7-3 and TRBJ2-3): GAGVSQTPSNKVTEKGKYVELRCDPISGHTALYWYRQSLGQGPEFLIYFQGTGAADDSGLPNDRFFAVRPEGSVSTLKIQRTERGDSAVYLCASSSQTSGGKDTQYFGPGTRLTVL.

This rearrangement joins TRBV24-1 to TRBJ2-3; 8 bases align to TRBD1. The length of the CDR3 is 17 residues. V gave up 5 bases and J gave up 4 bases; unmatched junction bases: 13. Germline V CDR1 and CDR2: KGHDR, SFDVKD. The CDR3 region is CATSAPGQASLADTQYF. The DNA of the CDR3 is TGTGCCACCAGTGCTCCGGGACAGGCGAGCCTAGCAGATACGCAGTATTTT.

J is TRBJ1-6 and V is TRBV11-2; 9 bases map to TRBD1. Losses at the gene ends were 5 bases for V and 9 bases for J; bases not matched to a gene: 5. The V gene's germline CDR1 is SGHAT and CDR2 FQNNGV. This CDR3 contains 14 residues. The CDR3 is CASSPGTGISPLHF. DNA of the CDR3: TGTGCCAGCAGCCCCGGGACAGGGATTTCACCCCTCCACTTT.

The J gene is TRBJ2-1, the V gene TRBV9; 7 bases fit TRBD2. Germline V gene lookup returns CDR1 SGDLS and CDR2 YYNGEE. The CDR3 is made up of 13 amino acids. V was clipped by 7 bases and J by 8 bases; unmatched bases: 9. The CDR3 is CASSRYGRDEQFF. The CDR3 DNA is TGTGCCAGCTCCCGTTATGGGAGGGATGAGCAGTTCTTC.

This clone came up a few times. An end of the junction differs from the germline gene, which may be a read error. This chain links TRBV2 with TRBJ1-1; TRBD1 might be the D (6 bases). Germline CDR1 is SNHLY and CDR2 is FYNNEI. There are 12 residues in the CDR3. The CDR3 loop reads CASREGQRRAFF. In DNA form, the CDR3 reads TGTGCCAGCAGGGAAGGACAGCGACGAGCTTTCTTT.

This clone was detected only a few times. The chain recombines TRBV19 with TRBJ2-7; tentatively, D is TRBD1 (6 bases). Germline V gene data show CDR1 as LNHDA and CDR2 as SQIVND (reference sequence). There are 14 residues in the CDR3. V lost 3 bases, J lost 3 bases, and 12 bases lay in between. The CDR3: CASSIGGLLYEQYF. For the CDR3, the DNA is TGTGCCAGTAGTATTGGGGGCTTACTCTACGAGCAGTACTTC.

CDR3 nucleotide sequence: TGTGCCAGCAGCCAAGACAGGATAGCGGGAGGGGGAGAGACCCAGTACTTC. Translating it yields CASSQDRIAGGGETQYF. The chain combines TRBV3-1 (or the pseudogene TRBV3-2) with TRBJ2-5; TRBD2 matches 11 bases. The J segment lost 4 bases and the V segment lost 0 bases, leaving 7 bases of the junction unmatched. The length of the CDR3 is 17 residues. Germline V CDR1 and CDR2: LGHDT, YNNKEL (reference sequence).

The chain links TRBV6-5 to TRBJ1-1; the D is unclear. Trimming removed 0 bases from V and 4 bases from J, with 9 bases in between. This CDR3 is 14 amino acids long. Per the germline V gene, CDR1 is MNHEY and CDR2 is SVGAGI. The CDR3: CASSYSGIGTEAFF. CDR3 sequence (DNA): TGTGCCAGCAGTTACTCCGGGATTGGCACTGAAGCTTTCTTT.